The clone carrying this T cell receptor beta chain was counted many times. As yet, its antigen is unknown. CDR1 SQVTM and CDR2 ANQGSEA come from the germline V gene. V lost 2 bases and J 3 bases, leaving 4 bases between the germline ends. This CDR3 is 11 amino acids long. These data originate in a study of T-cell reconstitution after alpha-beta-depleted transplantation in children. It was with unique molecular identifiers that the TCRbeta library was prepared. Using its own MiXCR run on the PCR reads, TCRdb lists one record per CDR3 protein. The sample contains under 850,000 distinct CDR3 sequences, around 13% of which appear only once. Findings and limits, study-wide: A year had passed since transplant, and T-cell counts and diversity by then came mostly from newly produced T cells.

The chain links TRBV29-1 to TRBJ1-2; D not resolved. The sample in question was PBMCs, obtained before TCRalphabeta/CD19-depleted stem cell transplant. The TCR was taken from a girl aged 2-10 years with congenital amegakaryocytic thrombocytopenia, due to receive a stem cell transplant. CDR3 nucleotides: TGCAGCGTTGAAAAGGACTATGGCTACACCTTC. This sequence encodes CSVEKDYGYTF.